These T cell receptor beta chains were read from a single sample in a study of T cells in tuberculosis. Assay used: immunoSEQ multiplex PCR; TCRdb lists only in-frame clones, some missing. The sample records about 35,000 clones, around 93% being singletons. Source material: PBMCs. The receptors derive from a donor under 30 with latent tuberculosis or without tuberculosis infection. Some clones in this sample may be carry-over from other donors' samples. The CDR3 runs from the conserved cysteine through the conserved F or W. A D gene is named only where the DNA matches it firmly.

d_call	j_call	v_call	cdr3_aa	cdr3_nt
TRBD2	TRBJ2-1	TRBV6-1	CASSTAGLAGTEQFF	TGTGCCAGCAGTACTGCGGGACTAGCGGGAACTGAGCAGTTCTTC
-	TRBJ1-5	TRBV19	CASSLRFNQPQHF	TGTGCCAGTTCTTTACGGTTCAATCAGCCCCAGCATTTT
TRBD1	TRBJ1-2	TRBV18	CASSPPGQGVEYGYTF	TGTGCCAGCTCACCACCGGGACAGGGGGTAGAGTATGGCTACACCTTC
-	TRBJ1-2	TRBV27	CASLSSPGGGYTF	TGTGCCAGCCTTTCAAGCCCCGGGGGGGGCTACACCTTC
-	TRBJ1-1	TRBV6-1	CASSETGNTEAFF	TGTGCCAGCAGTGAAACGGGGAACACTGAAGCTTTCTTT
TRBD1	TRBJ1-4	TRBV7-9	CASSLVTGGEEKLFF	TGTGCCAGCAGCTTAGTCACAGGGGGCGAGGAAAAACTGTTTTTT
-	TRBJ1-2	TRBV6-5	CASSLSGDLSNYGYTF	TGTGCCAGCAGTTTGTCAGGGGACCTTAGTAACTATGGCTACACCTTC
-	TRBJ2-3	TRBV5-4	CASSWTAASTDTQYF	TGTGCCAGCAGCTGGACTGCAGCTAGCACAGATACGCAGTATTTT
-	TRBJ2-1	TRBV28	CASKDRRNEQFF	TGTGCCAGCAAAGACAGGCGGAATGAGCAGTTCTTC
TRBD1	TRBJ2-7	TRBV5-1	CASSLELAGTGNDEQYF	TGCGCCAGCAGCCTGGAACTCGCCGGGACAGGGAACGACGAGCAGTACTTC
-	TRBJ2-3	TRBV4-1	CASSQDPPGGGPTDTQYF	TGCGCCAGCAGCCAGGACCCCCCTGGGGGGGGGCCCACAGATACGCAGTATTTT
TRBD2	TRBJ2-3	TRBV10-3	CAISDLPGLAGEITDTQYF	TGTGCCATCAGTGACTTACCGGGACTAGCGGGGGAGATCACAGATACGCAGTATTTT